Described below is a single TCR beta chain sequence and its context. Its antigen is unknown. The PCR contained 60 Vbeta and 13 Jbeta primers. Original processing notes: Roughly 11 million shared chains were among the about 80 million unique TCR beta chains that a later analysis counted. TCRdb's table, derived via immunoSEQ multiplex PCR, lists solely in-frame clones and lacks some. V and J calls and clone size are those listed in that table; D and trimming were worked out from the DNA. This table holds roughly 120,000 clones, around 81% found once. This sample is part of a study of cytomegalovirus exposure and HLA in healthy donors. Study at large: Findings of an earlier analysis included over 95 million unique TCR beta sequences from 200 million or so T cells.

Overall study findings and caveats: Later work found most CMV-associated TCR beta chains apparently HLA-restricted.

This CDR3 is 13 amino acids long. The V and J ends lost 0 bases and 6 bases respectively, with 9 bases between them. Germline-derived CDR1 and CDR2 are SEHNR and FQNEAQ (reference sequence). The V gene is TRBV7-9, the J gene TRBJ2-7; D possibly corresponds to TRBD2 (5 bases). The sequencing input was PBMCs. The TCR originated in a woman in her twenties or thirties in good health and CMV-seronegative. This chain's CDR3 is CASSLAGAGEQYF. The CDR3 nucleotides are TGTGCCAGCAGCTTAGCGGGAGCCGGCGAGCAGTACTTC.